The 3 T cell receptor beta chains below come from one sample, sequenced in a study of blood T cell repertoires in COVID-19. Profiled with immunoSEQ multiplex PCR; TCRdb holds only in-frame clones, not every one. The sample shows some 300,000 clones, over 85% of them seen only once. The sequencing input was PBMCs or T cells enriched from blood (not recorded which). The source is a woman under 40 who had recovered from COVID-19.

This chain joins TRBV10-3 and TRBJ1-5, with D hard to call. CDR3 size: 12 residues. V was clipped by 4 bases and J by 4 bases, with 5 bases between them. Per germline, CDR1 ENHRY and CDR2 SYGVKD. The CDR3 sequence: CAISAGNQPQHF. CDR3 nucleotide sequence: TGTGCCATCAGTGCGGGGAATCAGCCCCAGCATTTT.

This clone has only a few counts. J is TRBJ1-2 and V is TRBV10-3; D call uncertain. Deletions cut 5 bases from V and 4 bases from J, with 8 bases between. The germline V gene encodes CDR1 ENHRY and CDR2 SYGVKD. The CDR3 totals 12 residues. The CDR3 is CAISPEGYGYTF. In DNA, the CDR3 is TGTGCCATCAGTCCGGAGGGCTATGGCTACACCTTC.

CDR3 in DNA: TGCGCCAGCAGCCAAGTACAGGGACCCTATGGCTACACCTTC. Amino acid sequence: CASSQVQGPYGYTF. The chain recombines TRBV4-1 with TRBJ1-2; weak D call: TRBD1 (6 bases). Trimming pared 1 base from V and 4 bases from J, leaving 10 bases between. Germline values: CDR1 MGHRA, CDR2 YSYEKL. This CDR3 spans 14 amino acids.